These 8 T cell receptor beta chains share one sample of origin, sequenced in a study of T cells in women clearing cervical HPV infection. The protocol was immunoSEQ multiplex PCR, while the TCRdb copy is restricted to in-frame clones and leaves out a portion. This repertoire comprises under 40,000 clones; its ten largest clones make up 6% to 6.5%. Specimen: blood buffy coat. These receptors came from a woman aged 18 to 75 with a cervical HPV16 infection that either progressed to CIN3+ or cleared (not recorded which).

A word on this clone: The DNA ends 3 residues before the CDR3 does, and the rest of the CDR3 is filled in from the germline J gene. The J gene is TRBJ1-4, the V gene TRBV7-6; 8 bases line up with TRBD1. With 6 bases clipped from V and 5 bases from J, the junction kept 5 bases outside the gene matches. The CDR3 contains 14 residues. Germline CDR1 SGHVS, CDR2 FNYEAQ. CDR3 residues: CASRKGQVNEKLFF. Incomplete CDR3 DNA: TGTGCCAGCAGGAAGGGACAGGTGAATGAAAAA.

The CDR3 spells CSGLAGGPGGELFF. The sequenced part of the CDR3 DNA is TGCAGCGGCCTAGCGGGGGGGCCAGGCGGGGAG. The V call is TRBV29-1, the J call TRBJ2-2; 12 bases fit TRBD2. The read stops 3 residues short of the end of the CDR3; the missing end is completed from the germline J gene. Germline CDR1 and CDR2: SQVTM and ANQGSEA. V shed 7 bases and J 7 bases; nucleotides not matched to a gene: 7. The CDR3 contains 14 residues.

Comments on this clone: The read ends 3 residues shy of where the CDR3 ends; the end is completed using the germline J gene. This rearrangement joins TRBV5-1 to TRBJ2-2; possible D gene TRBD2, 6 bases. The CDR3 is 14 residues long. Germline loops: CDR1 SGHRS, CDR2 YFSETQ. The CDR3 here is CASSLSTGGEKLFF. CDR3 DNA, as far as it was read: TGCGCCAGCAGCCTTAGTACCGGAGGGGAAAAG.

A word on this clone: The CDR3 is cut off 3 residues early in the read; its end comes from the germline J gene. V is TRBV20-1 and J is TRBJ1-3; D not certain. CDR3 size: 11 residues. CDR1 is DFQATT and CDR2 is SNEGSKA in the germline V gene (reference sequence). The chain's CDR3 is CSARDRKAIYF. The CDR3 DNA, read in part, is TGCAGTGCTAGAGATCGAAAAGCT.

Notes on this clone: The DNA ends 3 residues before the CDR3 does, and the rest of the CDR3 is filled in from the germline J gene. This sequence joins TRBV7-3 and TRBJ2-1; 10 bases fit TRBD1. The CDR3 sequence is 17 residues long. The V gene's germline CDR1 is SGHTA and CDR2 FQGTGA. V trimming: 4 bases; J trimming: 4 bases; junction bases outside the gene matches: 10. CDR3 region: CASSSRTGTGDYNEQFF. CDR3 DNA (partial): TGTGCCAGCAGCTCTAGGACCGGGACAGGGGATTACAATGAG.

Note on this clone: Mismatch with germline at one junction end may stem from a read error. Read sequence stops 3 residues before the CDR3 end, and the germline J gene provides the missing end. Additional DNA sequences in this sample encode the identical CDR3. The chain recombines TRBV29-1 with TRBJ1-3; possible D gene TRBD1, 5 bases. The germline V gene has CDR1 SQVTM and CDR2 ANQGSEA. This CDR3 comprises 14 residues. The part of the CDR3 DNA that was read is TGCAGCACTCGCAGTCAGGGAGCTGGAAACACT. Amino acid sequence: CSTRSQGAGNT. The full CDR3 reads CSTRSQGAGNTIYF.

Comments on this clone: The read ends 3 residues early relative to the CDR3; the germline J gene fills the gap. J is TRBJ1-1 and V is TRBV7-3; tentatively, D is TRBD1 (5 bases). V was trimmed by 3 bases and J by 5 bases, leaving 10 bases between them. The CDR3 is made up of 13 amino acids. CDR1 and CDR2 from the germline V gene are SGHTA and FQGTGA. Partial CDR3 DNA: TGTGCCAGCAGCTTGGAGGGGTCAACTGAA. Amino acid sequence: CASSLEGSTE. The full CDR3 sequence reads CASSLEGSTEAFF.

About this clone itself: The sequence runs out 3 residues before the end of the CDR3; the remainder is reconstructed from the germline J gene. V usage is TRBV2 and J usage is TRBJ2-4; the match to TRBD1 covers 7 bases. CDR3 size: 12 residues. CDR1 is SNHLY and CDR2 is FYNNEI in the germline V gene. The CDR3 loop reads CASRGGNQPQYF. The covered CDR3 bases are TGTGCCAGCAGAGGGGGCAATCAGCCT.